This TCR beta chain comes out of a study of blood T cells in healthy people across ages (dated by TCRdb to 2015 to 2017). About the investigation overall: In model experiments, template switching captured about one uniquely barcoded TCR beta cDNA molecule for every two T cells. Using deep sequencing normalized with unique cDNA molecular identifiers, the study measured how TCR beta repertoire diversity changes with age. Donors were grouped into four age groups: young (average approximately 15 years), middle-aged (roughly 40), aged (62) and long-lived (roughly 80). To avoid experimental bias, donors of different ages were distributed randomly across sequencing lanes. The study analyzed two additional independent replicas of 1 million unique cDNA reads from the same blood draw for two donors, one aged 18 to 30 and one aged 80 or older.

Library generation was performed with 5' RACE. Sequencer: Illumina HiSeq 2500. A second PCR of roughly 6 to 11 cycles was run with a J-beta primer mix and a sample-barcoded 5' primer. A unique molecular identifier was introduced onto each TCR beta cDNA molecule by a template-switch 5' adaptor carrying 12 random nucleotides. At least 3 million CDR3-containing paired-end reads were obtained from each sample. The Mint cDNA synthesis kit, primed by a TRBC-specific oligonucleotide, was used to synthesize first-strand cDNA from all RNA. Following uracil-DNA glycosylase treatment, a first 18-cycle PCR with universal primers M1SS and BC2_uni_R was performed on all cDNA. In the authors' own workflow: Each sample was normalized by randomly selecting 1 million high-quality reads, each carrying a distinct molecular identifier. Reads with shared molecular identifiers were discarded instead of being binned into consensus sequences. CDR3 identification, clonotype clustering and error correction used MiTCR with a Q25 quality threshold and the strictest error-elimination algorithm. A nonparametric unseen species model with Euler transformation was used to estimate a lower bound on total TCR beta diversity. TCRdb handled the public reads itself, with Q25 trimming in fastp and clone calling in MiXCR, and kept productive beta chains. Each CDR3 protein appears once, grouped with its most common genes and DNA. TCRdb's processing, not the authors' own work, is the source of the V and J calls. Recorded for this sample are 1.5 million to 1.9 million distinct CDR3 sequences; roughly two fifths of them occurred a single time. Roughly 3.7% of the sample is in the top ten clones.

Overall results and qualifications from the work: There was a strong correlation between observed TCR beta diversity and the percentage of naive T cells measured by flow cytometry. Total diversity estimates from one million sequenced T cells were considered lower bounds and underestimates. Compared with the aged group, more naive CD4+ T cells, fewer expanded clones and increased TCR diversity were shown by the long-lived group, suggesting age selection. Conclusive comparison of naive and antigen-experienced compartments was prevented by the profiling of bulk unsorted PBMCs. The CMV infection status of donors was not known, potentially confounding age-related changes in expanded clonotypes. Observed TCR beta diversity per million T cells fell roughly linearly with age, and a significant reduction was already apparent by age roughly 40.

The CDR3, cysteine through phenylalanine, is 16 amino acids long. Here the CDR3 DNA is all that survives: 48 bases in frame from base 1. CDR1 and CDR2 are drawn from the germline V gene: MDHEN, SYDVKM. V loses 0 bases at its end and J loses 4 bases; junction bases beyond the gene matches: 9. Notes on this clonotype: The target of this receptor is not known. Base qualities were left out, and no much larger clone turns up one base away.

Systemically healthy Caucasian individuals from Russia, about 38 in total and aged roughly 6 to 95 years, were included as donors. Around 9.7 milliliters of peripheral blood were collected from each donor into EDTA-treated Vacutainer tubes. PBMCs were isolated by Ficoll-Paque density-gradient centrifugation, with at least 6 million obtained per sample. Trizol reagent was used to extract total RNA from the PBMCs, yielding at least 5.5 micrograms per sample. For every donor, flow cytometry on a PBMC aliquot measured the percentage of naive CD45RAhigh/CD27high T cells. In this chain, TRBV28 is recombined with TRBJ2-7; TRBD2 agrees with 7 junctional bases. The sequencing input was blood. This clonotype originated in a woman aged 18-29 years in good health. The DNA sequence is given as TGTGCCAGCAGTTTATGGGGAGGGGTGGGAATATACGAGCAGTACTTC. Its protein reads: CASSLWGGVGIYEQYF.